The 5 T cell receptor beta chains listed next were all sequenced from one sample in a study of tumor-infiltrating lymphocytes in primary liver carcinoma. It was unsorted whole blood that yielded blood RNA, and germline DNA was also extracted. The researchers produced TCR beta cDNA from approximately 550 ng total RNA with a constant-region primer. Three nested multiplex PCR rounds, a slightly modified ARM-PCR, produced the libraries for TCR beta. TRBV1-TRBV30 forward and Cbeta reverse primers drove the first two roughly 10-cycle rounds. TCRdb reprocessed the multiplex PCR reads with MiXCR, giving one entry per CDR3 protein. The sample holds a few hundred thousand distinct CDR3 sequences; almost 60% are singletons and the top ten take 17%. Source material: peripheral blood. These receptors were collected from a woman in her 30s with primary liver carcinoma and hepatitis B virus infection.

This clonotype was seen only once. A much larger clone sits a single nucleotide away, making a read error possible. V and J are TRBV6-5 and TRBJ2-1; the match to TRBD2 covers 13 bases. Looked up from germline, CDR1 is MNHEY and CDR2 is SVGAGI. The CDR3 has 16 residues. The CDR3: CAGSKPGLAGDNEQFF. In nucleotides, the CDR3 is TGTGCCGGCAGTAAACCTGGACTAGCGGGGGACAATGAGCAGTTCTTC.

The gene calls are TRBV28 and TRBJ1-1; no firm D call. CDR3 length: 12 residues. V gave up 7 bases and J gave up 9 bases, with 15 bases separating them. CDR1 is MDHEN and CDR2 is SYDVKM in the germline V gene. CDR3 protein: CASITWASKAFF. The CDR3 bases are TGTGCCAGCATCACATGGGCTAGTAAAGCTTTCTTT.

In the case of this clonotype: Just one base apart from a much larger clone, this may be a read error. The chain combines TRBV6-1 with TRBJ2-2; D is perhaps TRBD2 (5 bases). Germline assignment: CDR1 MNHNS and CDR2 SASEGT. The CDR3 length is 17 residues. CDR3: CDSSLVAASLNTGELFF. In DNA form, the CDR3 reads TGTGACAGCAGTCTTGTAGCAGCTAGCCTTAACACCGGGGAGCTGTTTTTT.

As to this clonotype: A much larger clone differs from this one at a single base, so this may be a read error. This sequence joins TRBV6-1 and TRBJ2-5; tentative D call: TRBD1 (5 bases). In germline, CDR1 is MNHNS, CDR2 SASEGT. The V and J ends lost 8 bases and 6 bases respectively, with 10 bases between them. There are 11 residues in the CDR3. CDR3 protein: CASELGQTQYF. DNA for the CDR3: TGTGCCAGCGAGTTGGGGCAGACCCAGTACTTC.

About this clonotype: A much larger clone lies one base from this, so it may be a read error. CDR3 loop: CACSFRTSQQDTQYF. In DNA, the CDR3 is TGTGCCTGCAGTTTCCGGACTAGTCAACAAGATACGCAGTATTTT. The rearrangement uses TRBV12-3 or TRBV12-4 and TRBJ2-3; 7 bases agree with TRBD2. CDR3 size: 15 residues.